The present entry profiles one T cell receptor (beta chain) with its context. Its target is not known. The data were taken from a study of cytomegalovirus exposure and HLA in healthy donors. Whole-study results and caveats: Analyses of presence and absence presupposed an approximately uniform sequencing depth across donors. Immune exposure data for these donors was limited to CMV serostatus.

Germline V gives CDR1 SGHKS, CDR2 YYEKEE (reference sequence). The CDR3 covers 15 residues. The PCR ran on 60 Vbeta and 13 Jbeta primers. This table comes from immunoSEQ multiplex PCR, and its TCRdb copy is limited to in-frame clones, with some not included. The table has roughly 150,000 clones, more than 75% seen once; the top ten hold under 1.5%. The sequence derives from a male donor in good health and CMV-seronegative. The sequencing input was PBMCs. The chain combines TRBV5-5 with TRBJ2-5; no firm D call. Matching the DNA end better, TRBJ2-7 makes the J call doubtful. CDR3 DNA: TGTGCCAGCAGCCCCCGGGTAGCCCGGTTCCACGAGCAGTACTTC. This codes for CASSPRVARFHEQYF.